The entry below gives a single T cell receptor beta chain sequence along with its context. Its target is unknown. This sample was taken from a study of T cells in localized non-small cell lung cancer. Study findings and constraints: Sequencing, confined to only one tumor region, leaves heterogeneity possible. Across samples, adjacent lung featured a median approximately 60 of the top 100 tumor clones. Increased T cell density in blood showed an association with longer overall survival. Uninvolved adjacent lung showed higher T cell clonality than tumor.

Sequencing was performed with immunoSEQ multiplex PCR; in TCRdb, only in-frame clones are kept and a portion is missing. The sample lists 70,000 or so clones; approximately 88% were seen once. The sequence came from a female donor over 55 with stage I lung adenocarcinoma. The specimen comprised peripheral blood, sampled before any cancer treatment.

CDR3 nucleotides: TGCGCCAGCAGCTTGATGGACGGGGCCTACGAGCAGTACTTC. The encoded protein is CASSLMDGAYEQYF. V and J are TRBV5-1 and TRBJ2-7; possibly TRBD2 for D (5 bases). Germline V gene lookup returns CDR1 SGHRS and CDR2 YFSETQ. This CDR3 is built from 14 residues. Trimming pared 1 base from V and 2 bases from J, leaving 10 bases between.